The sequence of this T cell receptor (beta chain) was determined in a study of immune evolution from preneoplasia to lung adenocarcinoma. Patient tissue came from resections in Japan or China, 2014–2017. H&E slides confirmed each diagnosis, reviewed by two pathologists independently. From germline, CDR1 is KGHSH and CDR2 LQKENI. The CDR3 is 14 residues long. V lost 8 bases to trimming and J lost 0 bases, with 8 bases between them. The data were produced by immunoSEQ multiplex PCR, yet TCRdb's version contains in-frame clones alone and is incomplete. The table lists around 10,000 clones, 65% to 80% of them singletons. Turning to this clone: Its cognate antigen is unknown.

Notes on the study in general: From normal lung to invasive adenocarcinoma, top clone frequencies appeared to decrease.

V and J are TRBV18 and TRBJ2-6; no firm D call. The TCR was taken from a person in their sixties or seventies with lung adenocarcinoma. Some clones in this sample may be carry-over from other donors' samples. The sequencing input was FFPE normal lung tissue adjacent to the tumor. CDR3 in DNA: TGTGCCAGCACCCCGCGCTCTGGGGCCAACGTCCTGACTTTC. Its translation: CASTPRSGANVLTF.